These 23 T cell receptor beta chains were all obtained from the same sample, sequenced in a study of OX40 agonist ivuxolimab in advanced cancers. Profiled with immunoSEQ multiplex PCR; TCRdb holds only in-frame clones, not every one. The data show approximately 37,000 clones, with around 83% seen just once and about 2% held by the top ten. Sequences were derived from CD4+ or CD8+ T cells sorted from blood, sampled in a trial of the OX40 agonist ivuxolimab. Every receptor here comes from an adult with an advanced solid tumor such as melanoma, head and neck, liver or kidney cancer.

The chain joins TRBV10-2 to TRBJ1-1; 8 bases fit TRBD1. This CDR3 is 13 amino acids long. Germline V gene lookup returns CDR1 WSHSY and CDR2 SAAADI. V shed 6 bases and J 6 bases; nucleotides not matched to a gene: 6. In DNA, the CDR3 is TGCGCCAGCAGCCTGGACAGGGCGGCTGAAGCTTTCTTT. Translating gives CASSLDRAAEAFF.

The rearrangement joins TRBV5-6 to TRBJ1-2, with D tentatively TRBD1 (5 bases). This CDR3 is 14 amino acids long. CDR1 is SGHDT and CDR2 is YYEEEE in the germline V gene. The V and J ends lost 0 bases and 4 bases respectively, with 10 bases between them. CDR3 sequence: CASSLVSGTYGYTF. For the CDR3, the DNA is TGTGCCAGCAGCTTGGTGTCAGGGACCTATGGCTACACCTTC. The variable domain in full, with the rest retrieved from reference TRBV5-6 and TRBJ1-2, is DAGVTQSPTHLIKTRGQQVTLRCSPKSGHDTVSWYQQALGQGPQFIFQYYEEEERQRGNFPDRFSGHQFPNYSSELNVNALLLGDSALYLCASSLVSGTYGYTFGSGTRLTVV.

The chain uses TRBV11-3 and TRBJ2-3, with D hard to call. Between the trimmed V and J ends, which lost 1 base and 5 bases, there was a span of 1 base. From germline, CDR1 is SGHNT and CDR2 YENEEA. CDR3 length: 11 residues. The CDR3 region has the DNA TGTGCCAGCAGCTTAGGAGATACGCAGTATTTT. Amino acid sequence: CASSLGDTQYF.

The J gene is TRBJ2-1, the V gene TRBV10-3; D possibly uses TRBD1 or TRBD2 (5 bases each). CDR1 and CDR2 (germline): ENHRY, SYGVKD. This CDR3 contains 14 residues. The germline V and J ends were trimmed by 3 bases and 6 bases, with 12 bases remaining between them. This chain's CDR3 is CAISDGARGNEQFF. The CDR3 nucleotides are TGTGCCATCAGTGACGGGGCCCGCGGCAATGAGCAGTTCTTC.

This rearrangement joins TRBV6-1 to TRBJ1-3; D not resolved. Between the trimmed V and J ends, which lost 0 bases and 0 bases, there was a span of 6 bases. This CDR3 comprises 15 residues. Germline V CDR1 and CDR2: MNHNS, SASEGT. The chain's CDR3 is CASSEARASGNTIYF. The CDR3 coding sequence is TGTGCCAGCAGTGAAGCGCGGGCCTCTGGAAACACCATATATTTT.

V gene TRBV6-1 combines with J gene TRBJ2-1; 7 bases map to TRBD1. CDR1 and CDR2 (germline): MNHNS, SASEGT. This CDR3 region has 13 residues. V shed 10 bases and J 0 bases; nucleotides not matched to a gene: 3. CDR3 residues: CATDRSSYNEQFF. The DNA for the CDR3 is TGTGCCACGGACAGGAGCTCCTACAATGAGCAGTTCTTC.

CDR3 region: CASSDGLTGANVLTF. For the CDR3, the DNA is TGCGCCAGCAGTGATGGGTTAACTGGGGCCAACGTCCTGACTTTC. The genes are TRBV10-2 and TRBJ2-6; D not resolved. The ends were cut back, 3 bases at V and 2 bases at J, with 8 bases in the middle. CDR1 WSHSY and CDR2 SAAADI come from the germline V gene. There are 15 residues in the CDR3.

The rearrangement links TRBV18 to TRBJ2-1; 10 nucleotides align to TRBD2. J lost 4 bases, V lost 3 bases, and 3 bases had no gene match. The CDR3 is made up of 15 amino acids. The germline V gene has CDR1 KGHSH and CDR2 LQKENI. CDR3: CASSPASGSYNEQFF. DNA for the CDR3: TGTGCCAGCTCACCCGCTAGCGGGAGTTACAATGAGCAGTTCTTC.

The V and J genes are TRBV7-6 and TRBJ1-1; maybe TRBD1 (5 bases). In germline, CDR1 is SGHVS, CDR2 FNYEAQ. With 5 bases removed from V and 11 bases from J, the gap between germline ends came to 21 bases. The CDR3 sequence is 14 residues long. The CDR3 loop reads CASSRVGGVDVAFF. The CDR3 DNA sequence: TGTGCCAGCAGCCGAGTGGGGGGGGTTGATGTTGCTTTCTTT.

This chain joins TRBV10-3 and TRBJ2-7; 8 bases match TRBD1. J gave up 5 bases and V 0 bases, and 12 bases lay outside the gene matches. The CDR3 is made up of 17 amino acids. Germline CDR1 and CDR2: ENHRY and SYGVKD. CDR3 sequence (DNA): TGTGCCATCAGTGAGTCGGCAAGGACAGGGCTAAGCGACGAGCAGTACTTC. This gives the protein CAISESARTGLSDEQYF.

V gene TRBV5-6 combines with J gene TRBJ2-1, with 14 bases fitting TRBD2. The germline gives CDR1 SGHDT, CDR2 YYEEEE. The CDR3 has 19 amino acids. V trimming: 0 bases; J trimming: 10 bases; junction bases outside the gene matches: 15. Here the CDR3 reads CASSLEGRLGLAGVGEQFF. The CDR3 DNA sequence: TGTGCCAGCAGCTTGGAGGGACGGCTGGGACTAGCGGGAGTGGGAGAGCAGTTCTTC.

The rearrangement links TRBV7-2 to TRBJ2-7, with D perhaps matching TRBD2 (6 bases). V was pared by 5 bases and J by 6 bases, with 17 bases between. This CDR3 region has 14 residues. From germline, CDR1 is SGHTA and CDR2 FQGNSA. The CDR3 DNA reads as TGTGCCAGCAGCCCGGGGACTCAAATGGTCGAGCAGTACTTC. Protein sequence: CASSPGTQMVEQYF.

This clone was seen a single time. The rearrangement uses TRBV5-1 and TRBJ1-4, with D perhaps TRBD1 (5 bases). Per germline, CDR1 SGHRS and CDR2 YFSETQ. Between the trimmed V and J ends, which lost 2 bases and 4 bases, there was a span of 12 bases. The CDR3 runs 15 residues. Here the CDR3 DNA reads TGCGCCAGCAGCTTTCAAGGAGGGGTTAATGAAAAACTGTTTTTT. Protein sequence: CASSFQGGVNEKLFF.

J is TRBJ2-7 and V is TRBV7-9; 14 bases agree with TRBD2. Germline V gene lookup returns CDR1 SEHNR and CDR2 FQNEAQ (reference sequence). This CDR3 has 16 amino acids. Trimming removed 5 bases from V and 2 bases from J; junction bases left unmatched: 5. The CDR3 DNA is TGTGCCAGCAGCAATCCGGGACTAGCGGGGGCCTACGAGCAGTACTTC. This encodes CASSNPGLAGAYEQYF.

The chain combines TRBV5-1 with TRBJ2-7, with 7 bases identical to TRBD1. CDR3 size: 14 residues. The V segment lost 4 bases and the J segment 6 bases; nucleotides outside the gene matches: 10. Germline V CDR1 and CDR2: SGHRS, YFSETQ. CDR3 loop: CASSPGGAGGEQYF. The DNA of the CDR3 is TGCGCCAGCAGCCCAGGAGGTGCAGGGGGCGAGCAGTACTTC.

J is TRBJ2-7 and V is TRBV6-6; D unclear. CDR1 and CDR2 from the germline V gene are MNHNY and SVGAGI (reference sequence). The CDR3 is made up of 12 amino acids. V was shortened by 5 bases and J by 3 bases, with 8 bases between the two germline ends. As DNA, the CDR3 is TGTGCCAGCAGTCGATCTTACTACGAGCAGTACTTC. Translating gives CASSRSYYEQYF.

This clone was counted once. The rearrangement joins TRBV5-4 to TRBJ1-5; 7 nucleotides match TRBD1. Germline trimming cut 4 bases from V and 6 bases from J; bases unmatched to any gene: 4. The CDR3 consists of 13 residues. The V gene's germline CDR1 is SGHNT and CDR2 YYREEE (reference sequence). DNA for the CDR3: TGTGCCAGCAGCAAGGGGGCTAGTCAGCCCCAGCATTTT. Its protein is CASSKGASQPQHF.

The chain has TRBV5-1 and TRBJ2-5, with TRBD1 matching 9 bases. With V trimmed by 4 bases and J by 1 base, 8 bases remained unmatched. Germline CDR1 is SGHRS and CDR2 is YFSETQ. This CDR3 is 16 amino acids long. CDR3 sequence: CASSTMGQGSQETQYF. For the CDR3, the DNA is TGCGCCAGCAGCACCATGGGACAGGGATCCCAAGAGACCCAGTACTTC.

This clone turned up a few times. The V call is TRBV7-9, the J call TRBJ1-2; a weak D match, TRBD1 (6 bases). Germline CDR1 and CDR2: SEHNR and FQNEAQ (reference sequence). There are 14 residues in the CDR3. Trimming shortened V by 5 bases and J by 6 bases, and 16 bases separated the two germline ends. CDR3 DNA: TGTGCCAGCAGCCCACGTGCAGGGGAACATGGCTACACCTTC. It encodes CASSPRAGEHGYTF.

The chain combines TRBV5-1 with TRBJ1-3, with D perhaps matching TRBD1 (6 bases). Germline values: CDR1 SGHRS, CDR2 YFSETQ. The V end lost 4 bases, the J end lost 3 bases, and 14 bases lay between the germline ends. The CDR3 totals 15 residues. The CDR3 DNA reads TGCGCCAGCAGCCCCCGGGGGGGGCTTGGAAACACCATATATTTT. The encoded protein is CASSPRGGLGNTIYF.

The chain is built from TRBV18 and TRBJ1-2; 7 bases fit TRBD1. Trimming cost V 5 bases and J 3 bases; bases outside gene matches: 3. CDR1 and CDR2 (germline): KGHSH, LQKENI. There are 13 residues in the CDR3. As DNA, the CDR3 is TGTGCCAGCTCAATCGACAGGGACTATGGCTACACCTTC. Its translation is CASSIDRDYGYTF. The variable domain in full, with the rest retrieved from reference TRBV18 and TRBJ1-2, is NAGVMQNPRHLVRRRGQEARLRCSPMKGHSHVYWYRQLPEEGLKFMVYLQKENIIDESGMPKERFSAEFPKEGPSILRIQQVVRGDSAAYFCASSIDRDYGYTFGSGTRLTVV.

The rearrangement uses TRBV28 and TRBJ1-5, with D hard to call. The V and J ends lost 0 bases and 7 bases respectively, with 4 bases between them. The germline V gene has CDR1 MDHEN and CDR2 SYDVKM. This CDR3 contains 12 residues. DNA for the CDR3: TGTGCCAGCAGTTTATGGGGCCAGCCCCAGCATTTT. It is translated as CASSLWGQPQHF.

This rearrangement joins TRBV30 to TRBJ1-1, with a weak D call TRBD1 (6 bases). This CDR3 contains 13 residues. Trimming cost V 0 bases and J 6 bases, with 11 bases left between them. CDR1 GTSNPN and CDR2 SVGIG come from the germline V gene (reference sequence). CDR3 nucleotide sequence: TGTGCCTGGAGTGTCGCGGCAGGGGCTGAAGCTTTCTTT. This translates into CAWSVAAGAEAFF.